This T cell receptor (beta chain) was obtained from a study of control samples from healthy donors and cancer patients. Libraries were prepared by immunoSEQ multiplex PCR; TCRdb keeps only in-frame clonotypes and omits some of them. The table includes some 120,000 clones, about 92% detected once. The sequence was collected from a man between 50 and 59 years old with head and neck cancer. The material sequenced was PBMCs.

The CDR3, as DNA: TGTGCCAGCTCACAGTTTAAGACGGTGAACACTGAAGCTTTCTTT. Protein sequence: CASSQFKTVNTEAFF. The V gene is TRBV18, the J gene TRBJ1-1; D is uncertain. V was clipped by 4 bases and J by 0 bases, with 12 bases between them. Germline values: CDR1 KGHSH, CDR2 LQKENI. This CDR3 comprises 15 residues.